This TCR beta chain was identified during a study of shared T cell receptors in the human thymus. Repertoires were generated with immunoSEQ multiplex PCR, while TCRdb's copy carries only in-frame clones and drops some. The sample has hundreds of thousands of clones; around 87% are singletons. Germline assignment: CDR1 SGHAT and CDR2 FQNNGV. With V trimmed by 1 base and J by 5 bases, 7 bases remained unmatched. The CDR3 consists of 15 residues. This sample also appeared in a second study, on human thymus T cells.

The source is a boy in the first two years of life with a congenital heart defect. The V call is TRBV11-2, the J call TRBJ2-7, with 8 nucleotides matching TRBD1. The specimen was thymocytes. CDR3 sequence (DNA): TGTGCCAGCAGCTTAGCAGGGGGCAGACAGCACGAGCAGTACTTC. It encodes CASSLAGGRQHEQYF.